This TCR beta chain was recorded in a study of control samples from healthy donors and cancer patients. Profiled with immunoSEQ multiplex PCR; TCRdb holds only in-frame clones, not every one. The sample contains approximately 150,000 clones, roughly 92% of which appear only once. The germline V gene encodes CDR1 LNHDA and CDR2 SQIVND (reference sequence). Trimming at V came to 6 bases and at J to 0 bases, leaving 9 bases not matched to a gene. This CDR3 is built from 18 residues. V usage is TRBV19 and J usage is TRBJ1-4; 11 bases map to TRBD1. Material for sequencing was blood. The sequence was obtained from a woman in her 30s in good health. CDR3 in DNA: TGTGCCAGTAGCCCTCGGGACAGGGGGTTTGCAACTAATGAAAAACTGTTTTTT. It specifies CASSPRDRGFATNEKLFF.